This TCR beta chain came from a study of cytomegalovirus exposure and HLA in healthy donors. As for the study in general: The roughly 110 validation repertoires were produced on the same platform as the 720 or so repertoires of the first cohort. This was reported in a later analysis.

Regarding the study as a whole: TCR beta chains numbering under 200 were designated cytomegalovirus-associated. Using the classifier, cytomegalovirus status was reportedly diagnosed with high specificity and sensitivity. It was confirmed in vitro that three of the CMV-associated chains were specific for CMV antigens.

With 4 bases clipped from V and 7 bases from J, the junction kept 7 bases outside the gene matches. The CDR3 sequence is 14 residues long. Germline lookup yields CDR1 KGHSH and CDR2 LQKENI. Repertoires were generated with immunoSEQ multiplex PCR, while TCRdb's copy carries only in-frame clones and drops some. The data show around 160,000 clones, 70% to 90% seen once. Regarding this clone: Its antigen is still unknown.

The gene calls are TRBV18 and TRBJ1-1; 9 nucleotides agree with TRBD1. The sequencing sample was made of PBMCs. The clonotype comes from a man aged 25 to 40 in good health and CMV-seropositive. The CDR3 protein is CASSRPGQGNEAFF. CDR3 bases: TGTGCCAGCTCACGTCCGGGACAGGGTAATGAAGCTTTCTTT.